Sequencing of this TCR beta chain was carried out in a study of blood T cell repertoires in COVID-19. Residents of over 20 US areas, aged about 18 to 89 years, made up the participants. Method: immunoSEQ multiplex PCR; TCRdb's copy keeps in-frame clones and lacks some. Here the sample spans about 260,000 clones, about 90% being singletons. The V and J ends lost 1 base and 4 bases respectively, with 13 bases between them. Germline V CDR1 and CDR2: LGHNT, FRNRAP. The CDR3 sequence is 15 residues long. This chain connects TRBV12-5 to TRBJ1-1; D gene uncertain. The clonotype comes from a man aged 50 to 60 who had been exposed to COVID-19. The specimen was PBMCs or T cells enriched from blood (not recorded which). This CDR3 reads CASGLGHGSSTEAFF. Here the CDR3 DNA reads TGTGCTAGTGGTTTGGGACACGGAAGTAGCACTGAAGCTTTCTTT.